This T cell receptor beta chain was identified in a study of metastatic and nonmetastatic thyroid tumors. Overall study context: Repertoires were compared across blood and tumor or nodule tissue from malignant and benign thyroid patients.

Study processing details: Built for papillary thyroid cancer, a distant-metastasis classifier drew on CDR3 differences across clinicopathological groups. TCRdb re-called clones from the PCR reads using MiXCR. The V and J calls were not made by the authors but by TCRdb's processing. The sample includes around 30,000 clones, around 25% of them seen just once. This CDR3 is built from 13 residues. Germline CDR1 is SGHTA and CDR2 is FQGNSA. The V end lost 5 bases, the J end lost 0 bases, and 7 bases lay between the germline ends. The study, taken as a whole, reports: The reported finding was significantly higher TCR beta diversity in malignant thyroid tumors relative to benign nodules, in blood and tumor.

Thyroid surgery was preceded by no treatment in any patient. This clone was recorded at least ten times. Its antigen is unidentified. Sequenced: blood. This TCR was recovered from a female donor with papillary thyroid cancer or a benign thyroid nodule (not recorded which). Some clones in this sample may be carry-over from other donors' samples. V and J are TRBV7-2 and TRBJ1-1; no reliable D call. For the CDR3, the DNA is TGTGCCAGCAGCCAGCGGTTGAACACTGAAGCTTTCTTT. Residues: CASSQRLNTEAFF.